This T cell receptor beta chain was profiled in a study of blood T cell repertoires in COVID-19. Study summary: There were acute and convalescent COVID-19 samples, and they came from the United States, Italy and Spain.

Method: immunoSEQ multiplex PCR; TCRdb's copy keeps in-frame clones and lacks some. The sample carries hundreds of thousands of clones, around 84% recorded once. Losses at the gene ends were 5 bases for V and 6 bases for J; bases not matched to a gene: 9. The CDR3 runs to 14 residues. In germline, CDR1 is SGHTA, CDR2 FQGNSA. Everyone who took part was roughly 18 to 89 years old, and they came from roughly 25 US areas. The sample was PBMCs or T cells enriched from blood (not recorded which). The sequence came from a woman between 50 and 59 years old who had recovered from COVID-19. The rearrangement joins TRBV7-2 to TRBJ1-2; 7 bases fit TRBD1. CDR3 in DNA: TGTGCCAGCAGCGCGGGACAGAGAAGGAATGGCTACACCTTC. Translation: CASSAGQRRNGYTF.